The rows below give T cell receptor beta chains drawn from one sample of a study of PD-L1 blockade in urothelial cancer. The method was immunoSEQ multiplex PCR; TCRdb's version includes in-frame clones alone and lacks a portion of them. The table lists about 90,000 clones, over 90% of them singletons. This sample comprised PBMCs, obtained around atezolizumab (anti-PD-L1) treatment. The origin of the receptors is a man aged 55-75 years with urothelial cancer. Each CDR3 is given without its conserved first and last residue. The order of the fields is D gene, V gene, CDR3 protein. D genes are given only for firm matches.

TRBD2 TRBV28 ASSSPFSGSSYEQY
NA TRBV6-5 ASSYTNSLSDTQY
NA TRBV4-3 ASSQDRNTEAF
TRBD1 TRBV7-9 ASSSGQGTYEQY
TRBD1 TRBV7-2 ASSLELRTGGIEAF
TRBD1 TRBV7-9 ASSRTGANTGELF
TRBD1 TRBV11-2 ASSLVGGQGTYEQY
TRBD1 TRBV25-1 ASSQTGGDTGELF
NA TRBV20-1 SGSGLVEAF
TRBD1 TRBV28 ASRPTGTPYGYT
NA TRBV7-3 ASSLGTTYEQY
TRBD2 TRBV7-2 ASSRGLAAYNEQF
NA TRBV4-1 ASSPDSSGANVLT
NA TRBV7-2 ASTNREPSGNTIY
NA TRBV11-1 ASSLSEPGYNSPLH
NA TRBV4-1 ASSQERGYGYT
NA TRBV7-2 ASSLAGTDSSYEQY
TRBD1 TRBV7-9 ASSLATGPLNTGELF
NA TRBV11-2 ASSLVGASY
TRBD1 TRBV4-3 ASSQLTGTGSSYEQY
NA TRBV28 ASSPALEETQY
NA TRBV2 ASSDDSAFQETQY
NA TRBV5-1 ASSFEGEQY
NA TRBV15 ATSRDRGAKNIQY
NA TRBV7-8 ASSLVGQAEQF
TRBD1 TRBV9 ASSATGANTEAF
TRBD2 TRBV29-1 SVEPSGMGTDTQY
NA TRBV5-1 ASSLGWEADYEQY
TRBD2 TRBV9 ASSPSEFFSGSRYEQF
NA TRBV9 ASSRTSGGEQY
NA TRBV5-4 ASSLEWRRSYEQY
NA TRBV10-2 ASTSEPNSYEQY
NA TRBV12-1 ASSSHRGRRDEQF
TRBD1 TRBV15 ATSSTFNRGRSTYEQY
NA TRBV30 AWSAAIAKNIQY
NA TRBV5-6 ASSLPGQNTGELF
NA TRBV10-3 AISPRGDGYT
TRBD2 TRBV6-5 ASSPGTSGKTQY
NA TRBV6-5 ASRGTGTDTQY
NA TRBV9 ASSSAVQETQY
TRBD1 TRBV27 ASSTGDTGELF
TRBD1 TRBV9 ASSPRTGSGREQY
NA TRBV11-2 ASTVERPGVETQY